The 5 T cell receptor beta chains reported below all come from one sample, sequenced in a study of OX40 agonist ivuxolimab in advanced cancers. The library relied on the immunoSEQ multiplex PCR assay. As stored in TCRdb, this immuneACCESS dataset retains in-frame rearrangements with V and J assigned. A fraction of the clones does not appear; measured against another copy, unresolved V genes explain less than half of the discrepancy, and the remainder lacks a known reason. This sample has 40,000 to 45,000 clones in its table, and about 86% of those were observed once. Clones ranked in the top ten supply about 12% of the sample. The starting material was CD4+ or CD8+ T cells sorted from blood, obtained in a trial of the OX40 agonist ivuxolimab. All receptors come from an adult with an advanced solid tumor such as melanoma, head and neck, liver or kidney cancer.

The chain recombines TRBV7-2 with TRBJ2-4; TRBD1 aligns across 10 bases. CDR1 is SGHTA and CDR2 is FQGNSA in the germline V gene. The CDR3 has 19 amino acids. V trimming: 5 bases; J trimming: 0 bases; junction bases outside the gene matches: 13. The CDR3 sequence: CASSVKGTGEILAKNIQYF. For the CDR3, the DNA is TGTGCCAGCAGCGTTAAAGGGACAGGGGAGATACTAGCCAAAAACATTCAGTACTTC. The whole variable domain, remainder taken from reference TRBV7-2 and TRBJ2-4, is GAGVSQSPSNKVTEKGKDVELRCDPISGHTALYWYRQSLGQGLEFLIYFQGNSAPDKSGLPSDRFSAERTGGSVSTLTIQRTQQEDSAVYLCASSVKGTGEILAKNIQYFGAGTRLSVL.

V is TRBV4-2 and J is TRBJ2-7, with TRBD2 identical over 7 bases. The CDR3 is made up of 16 amino acids. The germline gives CDR1 LGHNA, CDR2 YNFKEQ. J was trimmed by 4 bases and V by 0 bases; bases with no gene match: 9. The CDR3 DNA sequence: TGTGCCAGCAGCCAAGATGCAGCAGGGCGGGGGTACGAGCAGTACTTC. Residues: CASSQDAAGRGYEQYF.

V usage is TRBV19 and J usage is TRBJ1-1, with D possibly TRBD1 on 5 matching bases. CDR3 size: 14 residues. V lost 5 bases and J 6 bases, leaving 16 bases between the germline ends. CDR1 LNHDA and CDR2 SQIVND come from the germline V gene (reference sequence). CDR3 amino acids: CASSPRGTGAEAFF. The CDR3 nucleotides read TGTGCCAGTAGTCCTAGAGGGACCGGGGCTGAAGCTTTCTTT.

This sequence joins TRBV4-2 and TRBJ2-1; no clear D gene. CDR3 length: 18 residues. Germline CDR1 LGHNA, CDR2 YNFKEQ. V lost 0 bases and J 0 bases, leaving 15 bases between the germline ends. CDR3 coding DNA: TGTGCCAGCAGCCAAGATCCATCCTACCCAAGCTCCTACAATGAGCAGTTCTTC. Translated: CASSQDPSYPSSYNEQFF.

This chain uses TRBV7-9 with TRBJ1-2; 8 bases align to TRBD1. Germline loops: CDR1 SEHNR, CDR2 FQNEAQ (reference sequence). V shed 5 bases and J 1 base; nucleotides not matched to a gene: 12. The CDR3 totals 17 residues. CDR3 DNA: TGTGCCAGCAGCCACAGCCCCCAGGGGGCGCGTAACTATGGCTACACCTTC. Translating gives CASSHSPQGARNYGYTF.